Below, 14 T cell receptor beta chains from the same sample are listed, as sequenced in a study of blood T cell repertoires in COVID-19. Assay: immunoSEQ multiplex PCR; the TCRdb copy retains only in-frame clones and omits some. Altogether roughly 16,000 clones are present, about 90% being singletons, with the ten largest covering less than 3%. Sequencing used peripheral blood. The receptor source for this set is a human donor in a cohort sampled during active COVID-19.

The chain joins TRBV7-9 to TRBJ2-7, with 7 nucleotides matching TRBD1. With 5 bases clipped from V and 0 bases from J, the junction kept 4 bases outside the gene matches. The germline CDR1 and CDR2 sequences are SEHNR and FQNEAQ (reference sequence). The CDR3 has 14 residues. This CDR3 is CASSKRDSSYEQYF. In DNA form, the CDR3 reads TGTGCCAGCAGCAAACGGGACAGCTCCTACGAGCAGTACTTC.

The rearrangement joins TRBV5-1 to TRBJ2-5, with a possible D match to TRBD2 (5 bases). Germline V gene lookup returns CDR1 SGHRS and CDR2 YFSETQ. V was cut by 4 bases and J by 4 bases, with 11 bases left in between. The CDR3 has 13 amino acids. The DNA for the CDR3 is TGCGCCAGCAGCCCGGACTCCCGAGAGACCCAGTACTTC. Translated, it gives CASSPDSRETQYF.

CDR3 amino acids: CASSLAADTEAFF. CDR3 DNA: TGCGCCAGCAGCTTAGCAGCGGACACTGAAGCTTTCTTT. This chain links TRBV5-1 with TRBJ1-1; unclear D gene. Germline assignment: CDR1 SGHRS and CDR2 YFSETQ. CDR3 length: 13 residues. Trimming removed 2 bases from V and 3 bases from J, with 8 bases in between.

The V call is TRBV13, the J call TRBJ2-2; D gene ambiguous. V lost 6 bases and J 7 bases, leaving 6 bases between the germline ends. This CDR3 is 11 amino acids long. Looked up from germline, CDR1 is PRHDT and CDR2 is FYEKMQ (reference sequence). The CDR3 DNA reads TGTGCCAGCAGGCGTTTCGGGGAGCTGTTTTTT. Protein: CASRRFGELFF.

V and J are TRBV21-1 and TRBJ1-4. TRBV21-1 is a listed pseudogene. The CDR3 spans 15 residues. The DNA of the CDR3 is TGTGCCAGCAGCGGGAGGGGGAATACTAATGAAAAACTGTTTTTT. It codes for CASSGRGNTNEKLFF.

The rearrangement uses TRBV6-2 or TRBV6-3 and TRBJ2-7; 12 nucleotides line up with TRBD2. V trimming: 6 bases; J trimming: 6 bases; junction bases outside the gene matches: 12. Germline lookup yields CDR1 MNHEY and CDR2 SVGEGT. The length of the CDR3 is 16 residues. CDR3: CASSPLGLAGIREQYF. DNA for the CDR3: TGTGCCAGCAGCCCTTTGGGACTAGCGGGTATACGCGAGCAGTACTTC.

V usage is TRBV24-1 and J usage is TRBJ2-1; 8 bases match TRBD1. The CDR3 covers 14 residues. Germline V gene lookup returns CDR1 KGHDR and CDR2 SFDVKD. The J segment lost 5 bases and the V segment lost 2 bases, leaving 1 base of the junction unmatched. As DNA, the CDR3 is TGTGCCACCAGTGATTCGGGACAGGACAATGAGCAGTTCTTC. Translating gives CATSDSGQDNEQFF.

This clone was seen once. The rearrangement uses TRBV10-1 and TRBJ2-5; D possibly corresponds to TRBD2 (5 bases). Trimming cost V 2 bases and J 3 bases, with 7 bases left between them. This CDR3 is 13 amino acids long. Looked up from germline, CDR1 is WNHNN and CDR2 is SYGVQD (reference sequence). Here the CDR3 DNA reads TGCGCCAGCAGTGAGGGGAGCAAAGAGACCCAGTACTTC. This translates into CASSEGSKETQYF.

This chain links TRBV7-2 with TRBJ1-1, with a tentative D call TRBD1 (6 bases). The germline gives CDR1 SGHTA, CDR2 FQGNSA. The ends were cut back, 4 bases at V and 1 base at J, with 7 bases in the middle. The CDR3 is 13 amino acids. CDR3 protein: CASSSDRNTEAFF. The CDR3 DNA follows: TGTGCCAGCAGCTCGGACAGGAACACTGAAGCTTTCTTT.

This clone was observed a few times. The chain is built from TRBV10-3 and TRBJ2-7; possible D gene TRBD2, 6 bases. CDR1 is ENHRY and CDR2 is SYGVKD in the germline V gene. Trimming took 11 bases from V and 4 from J, leaving 15 bases between them. The CDR3 runs to 12 residues. The CDR3 nucleotides read TGTGCCGCGGGACTTAACGGGTACGAGCAGTACTTC. Encoded protein: CAAGLNGYEQYF.

This rearrangement joins TRBV5-6 to TRBJ2-7, with D perhaps TRBD2 (5 bases). CDR3 size: 17 residues. The ends were cut back, 4 bases at V and 0 bases at J, with 20 bases in the middle. Per the germline V gene, CDR1 is SGHDT and CDR2 is YYEEEE. CDR3 sequence: CASSNGVSRRSSYEQYF. In nucleotides, the CDR3 is TGTGCCAGCAGCAACGGGGTAAGCCGGCGATCCTCCTACGAGCAGTACTTC.

The chain employs TRBV7-9 and TRBJ1-1; 9 bases are a match to TRBD1. Per germline, CDR1 SEHNR and CDR2 FQNEAQ (reference sequence). Trimming took 5 bases from V and 7 from J; bases not matched to a gene: 8. The CDR3 totals 14 residues. CDR3 region: CASSEQGARVEAFF. The CDR3 nucleotides are TGTGCCAGCAGCGAACAGGGGGCAAGGGTTGAAGCTTTCTTT.

V and J are TRBV18 and TRBJ2-2, with 12 bases matching TRBD2. CDR1 is KGHSH, CDR2 LQKENI, per germline. After removal of 0 bases from V and 5 bases from J, the junction contained 7 bases not matched to a gene. The CDR3 runs 18 residues. In DNA form, the CDR3 reads TGTGCCAGCTCACCACCGGCACTAGCGGGAGGTGGTACCGGGGAGCTGTTTTTT. Encoded protein: CASSPPALAGGGTGELFF.

This rearrangement joins TRBV28 to TRBJ1-2; maybe TRBD1 (6 bases). CDR1 MDHEN and CDR2 SYDVKM come from the germline V gene. This CDR3 region has 15 residues. The ends were cut back, 5 bases at V and 4 bases at J, with 17 bases in the middle. This CDR3 reads CASSIPTRGGYGYTF. For the CDR3, the DNA is TGTGCCAGCAGTATACCGACCCGAGGGGGCTATGGCTACACCTTC.